The source of this TCR beta chain is a study of blood T cell repertoires in COVID-19. Study context: Sites in the United States, Italy and Spain provided acute and convalescent COVID-19 samples. The analysed material was cDNA or gDNA that came from T cells, B-cell-depleted T cells, or PBMCs.

Trimming removed 5 bases at V and 5 bases at J, with 9 bases between. The CDR3 loop spans 12 amino acids. In germline, CDR1 is SGHVS, CDR2 FQNEAQ. In the original workflow: Reference gene primers were amplified, and this amplification served to estimate nucleated cell counts. TCRdb keeps only in-frame clones here, not all; method: immunoSEQ multiplex PCR. That table furnishes V, J and clone size, whereas the DNA furnished D and trimming. The table lists about 89,000 clones, approximately 79% of them singletons. This clone was found once. This TCR was sampled from a woman older than 75 with acute or convalescent COVID-19. Sample: peripheral blood. This chain links TRBV7-8 with TRBJ2-5; D remains unclear. The CDR3 loop is CASSPYAETQYF. Here the CDR3 DNA reads TGTGCCAGCAGCCCTTATGCGGAGACCCAGTACTTC.